These 18 T cell receptor beta chains came from one sample sequenced in a study of blood T cell repertoires in COVID-19. Sequencing was performed with immunoSEQ multiplex PCR; in TCRdb, only in-frame clones are kept and a portion is missing. The sample yields about 170,000 clones, roughly 90% seen once. Sequenced input: peripheral blood. These receptors all come from a man between 18 and 35 years old with COVID-19, enrolled during active disease.

The chain carries TRBV5-6 and TRBJ2-1, with 9 bases identical to TRBD1. Germline CDR1 is SGHDT and CDR2 is YYEEEE. Trimming cost V 2 bases and J 7 bases; bases outside gene matches: 7. The length of the CDR3 is 15 residues. The CDR3 region is CASSLEQGARNEQFF. The CDR3, as DNA: TGTGCCAGCAGCTTAGAACAGGGGGCTAGGAATGAGCAGTTCTTC.

About this clone: An end of the junction does not agree with germline; a read error may underlie this. The rearrangement joins TRBV10-1 to TRBJ1-4; TRBD1 matches at 11 bases. Germline CDR1 WNHNN, CDR2 SYGVQD (reference sequence). This CDR3 comprises 18 residues. CDR3 region: CASSAPAGQGATNEKLLF. The DNA for the CDR3 is TGCGCCAGCAGTGCCCCGGCAGGACAGGGGGCAACTAATGAAAAACTGCTTTTT.

The rearrangement uses TRBV19 and TRBJ2-3; no clear D gene. Trimming took off 3 bases at V and 6 bases at J, with 10 bases between the two ends. This CDR3 has 13 amino acids. Germline V gene data show CDR1 as LNHDA and CDR2 as SQIVND (reference sequence). The CDR3 region is CASSIGGADTQYF. The CDR3 nucleotides read TGTGCCAGTAGTATCGGTGGAGCGGATACGCAGTATTTT. The full variable domain, its missing parts supplied by reference TRBV19 and TRBJ2-3, is DGGITQSPKYLFRKEGQNVTLSCEQNLNHDAMYWYRQDPGQGLRLIYYSQIVNDFQKGDIAEGYSVSREKKESFPLTVTSAQKNPTAFYLCASSIGGADTQYFGPGTRLTVL.

The chain uses TRBV10-2 and TRBJ2-1; D is perhaps TRBD2 (5 bases). The CDR3 is made up of 13 amino acids. The V and J ends lost 7 bases and 2 bases respectively, with 9 bases between them. Germline-derived CDR1 and CDR2 are WSHSY and SAAADI. CDR3 coding DNA: TGCGCCAGCATACCCGGGACCTACAATGAGCAGTTCTTC. Its protein product is CASIPGTYNEQFF.

CDR3 in amino acids: CAISAGTGGYEQYF. The CDR3 region has the DNA TGTGCCATCAGTGCCGGGACAGGGGGCTACGAGCAGTACTTC. The chain is built from TRBV10-3 and TRBJ2-7; 11 bases align to TRBD1. Germline-derived CDR1 and CDR2 are ENHRY and SYGVKD. Trimming took 4 bases from V and 3 from J; bases not matched to a gene: 2. The CDR3 loop spans 14 amino acids.

The rearrangement uses TRBV10-3 and TRBJ1-4; no clear D. Germline V lookup: CDR1 ENHRY, CDR2 SYGVKD. The CDR3 consists of 12 residues. V was pared by 5 bases and J by 6 bases, with 7 bases between. CDR3 bases: TGTGCCATCAGTCCCGGAGATGAAAAACTGTTTTTT. This codes for CAISPGDEKLFF.

This rearrangement joins TRBV6-5 to TRBJ1-6; weak D call: TRBD1 (5 bases). Germline V gene data show CDR1 as MNHEY and CDR2 as SVGAGI. The CDR3 totals 14 residues. Trimming removed 6 bases from V and 9 bases from J, with 15 bases in between. CDR3 nucleotides: TGTGCCAGCAGCCGATCGGGGGGTAGTTCACCCCTCCACTTT. Protein: CASSRSGGSSPLHF.

The genes are TRBV28 and TRBJ2-1; possible D gene TRBD1, 5 bases. The CDR3 runs 13 residues. V lost 7 bases and J lost 5, with 12 bases in between. Germline assignment: CDR1 MDHEN and CDR2 SYDVKM. Here the CDR3 reads CASTIDSNNEQFF. As DNA, the CDR3 is TGTGCCAGCACCATCGACAGTAACAATGAGCAGTTCTTC.

The V gene is TRBV11-2, the J gene TRBJ2-7, with D perhaps matching TRBD1 (5 bases). V was trimmed by 0 bases and J by 0 bases, leaving 9 bases between them. CDR1 and CDR2 (germline): SGHAT, FQNNGV. This CDR3 comprises 15 residues. The CDR3 spells CASSLEWTSSYEQYF. CDR3 DNA sequence: TGTGCCAGCAGCTTAGAATGGACATCCTCCTACGAGCAGTACTTC.

J is TRBJ1-2 and V is TRBV28; the D gene is possibly TRBD1 (5 bases). Germline V gene data show CDR1 as MDHEN and CDR2 as SYDVKM. This CDR3 spans 13 amino acids. V was shortened by 3 bases and J by 4 bases, with 9 bases between the two germline ends. The CDR3 spells CASSFGGVYGYTF. The DNA of the CDR3 is TGTGCCAGCAGTTTCGGGGGGGTCTATGGCTACACCTTC.

V and J are TRBV5-1 and TRBJ2-1; 12 positions agree with TRBD1. Trimming took 4 bases from V and 5 from J; bases not matched to a gene: 7. The CDR3 sequence is 16 residues long. CDR1 is SGHRS and CDR2 is YFSETQ in the germline V gene. CDR3 DNA: TGCGCCAGCAGCGGCGGCGGGACAGGGGGCCACAATGAGCAGTTCTTC. Its protein product is CASSGGGTGGHNEQFF.

The rearrangement joins TRBV28 to TRBJ2-3; D remains ambiguous. V gave up 5 bases and J gave up 0 bases, with 6 bases separating them. The CDR3 covers 13 residues. Germline V gives CDR1 MDHEN, CDR2 SYDVKM. The CDR3 DNA is TGTGCCAGCAGTCCCCCAAGCACAGATACGCAGTATTTT. Residues: CASSPPSTDTQYF.

This chain connects TRBV5-5 to TRBJ2-7; tentatively, D is TRBD1 (5 bases). The CDR3 runs 15 residues. Trimming pared 4 bases from V and 3 bases from J, leaving 17 bases between. From germline, CDR1 is SGHKS and CDR2 YYEKEE (reference sequence). The CDR3 is CASSPRTSGIYEQYF. The CDR3 nucleotides are TGTGCCAGCAGCCCCCGAACTTCAGGGATCTACGAGCAGTACTTC.

The chain employs TRBV9 and TRBJ2-7; no clear D. Germline V gene sequence: CDR1 SGDLS, CDR2 YYNGEE. The CDR3 loop spans 15 amino acids. V gave up 0 bases and J gave up 0 bases, with 10 bases separating them. The CDR3 nucleotides are TGTGCCAGCAGCGTAGCTGGCGGCCCCTCCTACGAGCAGTACTTC. Translating it yields CASSVAGGPSYEQYF.

This rearrangement joins TRBV28 to TRBJ2-7, with D possibly matching TRBD1 (7 bases). The CDR3 covers 17 residues. Between the trimmed V and J ends, which lost 6 bases and 2 bases, there was a span of 23 bases. Germline loops: CDR1 MDHEN, CDR2 SYDVKM. Written as DNA, the CDR3 is TGTGCCAGCAGCTCACCGATGACAGGGACTGCTGCCTACGAGCAGTACTTC. Encoded protein: CASSSPMTGTAAYEQYF. The variable domain in full, completed from reference TRBV28 and TRBJ2-7, reads DVKVTQSSRYLVKRTGEKVFLECVQDMDHENMFWYRQDPGLGLRLIYFSYDVKMKEKGDIPEGYSVSREKKERFSLILESASTNQTSMYLCASSSPMTGTAAYEQYFGPGTRLTVT.

J is TRBJ1-2 and V is TRBV28; 10 bases agree with TRBD1. V lost 4 bases to trimming and J lost 8 bases; unmatched junction nucleotides: 7. This CDR3 is 14 amino acids long. CDR1 is MDHEN and CDR2 is SYDVKM in the germline V gene. In DNA form, the CDR3 reads TGTGCCAGCAGTTCCGGGACAGGGGCGAGAGGCTACACCTTC. Translated, it gives CASSSGTGARGYTF.

This clone came up once. V usage is TRBV6-2 or TRBV6-3 and J usage is TRBJ2-7, with a weak D call TRBD2 (5 bases). CDR1 and CDR2 from the germline V gene are MNHEY and SVGEGT. The ends were cut back, 2 bases at V and 7 bases at J, with 15 bases in the middle. This CDR3 contains 14 residues. The CDR3 DNA reads as TGTGCCAGCAGTTACGCTCAGTGGTCGGGGGAGCAGTACTTC. It specifies CASSYAQWSGEQYF.

V is TRBV29-1 and J is TRBJ1-2; D gene uncertain. V lost 1 base and J lost 0, with 6 bases in between. Germline-derived CDR1 and CDR2 are SQVTM and ANQGSEA. CDR3 length equals 13 residues. CDR3 in amino acids: CSVEGPSNYGYTF. The CDR3, as DNA: TGCAGCGTTGAAGGGCCATCTAACTATGGCTACACCTTC. The full variable domain, its missing parts supplied by reference TRBV29-1 and TRBJ1-2, is SAVISQKPSRDICQRGTSLTIQCQVDSQVTMMFWYRQQPGQSLTLIATANQGSEATYESGFVIDKFPISRPNLTFSTLTVSNMSPEDSSIYLCSVEGPSNYGYTFGSGTRLTVV.